This T cell receptor (beta chain) emerged from a study of OX40 agonist ivuxolimab in advanced cancers. General study results and limits: Expanded clones tended on average to be more numerous among CD8+ T cells than CD4+. Some patients without response likewise showed low normalized clonal expansion.

Sampling times: baseline, cycle 4 day 1, cycle 7 day 1. Germline-derived CDR1 and CDR2 are LGHNA and YNFKEQ. V was shortened by 0 bases and J by 5 bases, with 6 bases between the two germline ends. The CDR3 sequence is 13 residues long. As for this clone: Its antigen is undetermined.

Generated by immunoSEQ multiplex PCR, the TCRdb table keeps only in-frame clones and is missing some. The data show about 84,000 clones, with about 89% seen just once and approximately 0.43% held by the top ten. Here the sequenced sample was CD4+ or CD8+ T cells sorted from blood, taken in a trial of the OX40 agonist ivuxolimab. The receptor was isolated from an adult with an advanced solid tumor such as melanoma, head and neck, liver or kidney cancer. The V call is TRBV4-2, the J call TRBJ2-3, with D perhaps TRBD2 (6 bases). CDR3 protein: CASSQDGGDTQYF. In nucleotides, the CDR3 is TGTGCCAGCAGCCAAGACGGGGGAGATACGCAGTATTTT.